This T cell receptor (beta chain) was documented in a study of control samples from healthy donors and cancer patients. Clones were sequenced by immunoSEQ multiplex PCR, and TCRdb holds only the in-frame ones, with some missing. The sample holds about 170,000 clones, around 90% seen once. Germline V lookup: CDR1 SGHVS, CDR2 FNYEAQ. V shed 5 bases and J 3 bases; nucleotides not matched to a gene: 6. The CDR3 contains 16 residues. The sequencing input was blood. J is TRBJ1-6 and V is TRBV7-6; 8 nucleotides align to TRBD1. The clonotype comes from a woman aged 25 to 45 in good health. For the CDR3, the DNA is TGTGCCAGCAGCGTGCAGGGGGCCGGCTATAATTCACCCCTCCACTTT. It codes for CASSVQGAGYNSPLHF.